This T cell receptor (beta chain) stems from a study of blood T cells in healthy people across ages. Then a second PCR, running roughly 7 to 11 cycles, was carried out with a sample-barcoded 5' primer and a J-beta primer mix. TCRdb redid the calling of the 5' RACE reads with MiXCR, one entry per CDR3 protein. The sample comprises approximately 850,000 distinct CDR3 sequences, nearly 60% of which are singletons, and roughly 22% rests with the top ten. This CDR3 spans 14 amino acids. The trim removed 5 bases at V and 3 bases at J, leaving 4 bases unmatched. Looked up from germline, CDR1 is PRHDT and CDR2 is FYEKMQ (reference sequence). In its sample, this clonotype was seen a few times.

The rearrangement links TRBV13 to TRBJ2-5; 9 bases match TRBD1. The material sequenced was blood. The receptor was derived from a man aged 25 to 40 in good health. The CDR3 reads CASSIRTGEETQYF. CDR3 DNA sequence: TGTGCCAGCAGCATACGGACAGGGGAAGAGACCCAGTACTTC.